The T cell receptor (beta chain) under discussion was sequenced for a study of blood T cell repertoires in COVID-19. Turning to the study itself: Sites in the United States, Italy and Spain provided acute and convalescent COVID-19 samples. Sources were T cells, B-cell-depleted T cells, or PBMCs; the material itself was cDNA or gDNA.

The CDR3 has 16 amino acids. CDR1 is SGHVS, CDR2 FQNEAQ, per germline. The germline V and J ends were trimmed by 2 bases and 1 base, with 14 bases remaining between them. Produced via immunoSEQ multiplex PCR; TCRdb's table is partial and in-frame only. Among about 210,000 clones listed, 65% to 90% were seen once. The clonotype originates from a man aged 45 to 65 with active or convalescent COVID-19. Specimen: peripheral blood. The chain joins TRBV7-8 to TRBJ1-2; D perhaps matches TRBD1 (6 bases). The DNA of the CDR3 is TGTGCCAGCAGCTTAAGGACAGACTATCATAACTATGGCTACACCTTC. It translates to CASSLRTDYHNYGYTF.